The rows below give T cell receptor beta chains drawn from one sample of a study of human T cells and chemical hapten exposure. TCRdb reanalysed the RACE reads using MiXCR and keeps one entry per CDR3 protein. The table has 85,000 to 100,000 distinct CDR3 sequences, 9.5% to 15% seen once. This specimen was whole blood, taken in connection with sensitization to the hapten diphenylcyclopropenone (DPC). The source is a woman in her thirties or forties with alopecia areata. Some clones in this sample may be carry-over from other donors' samples. Both conserved end residues are part of each CDR3. D genes are given only for firm matches. The size field is filled for only some rows; it gives once, few, many or a size class.

V	J	D	size	CDR3	DNA
TRBV5-6	TRBJ2-7	NA	NA	CASSLNVYEQYF	TGTGCCAGCAGCTTGAACGTCTACGAGCAGTACTTC
TRBV7-2	TRBJ2-5	NA	few	CASSLRAEQETQYF	TGTGCCAGCAGCTTACGGGCGGAACAAGAGACCCAGTACTTC
TRBV11-3	TRBJ2-1	NA	many	CASSLGDRYNEQFF	TGTGCCAGCAGCTTAGGCGACAGGTACAATGAGCAGTTCTTC
TRBV7-3	TRBJ2-5	NA	few	CASSAKPQETQYF	TGTGCCAGCAGCGCTAAACCCCAAGAGACCCAGTACTTC
TRBV29-1	TRBJ2-1	TRBD1	few	CSVEGTGYSNEQFF	TGCAGCGTTGAAGGGACAGGGTATTCCAATGAGCAGTTCTTC
TRBV29-1	TRBJ1-1	NA	few	CSVATEKRAFF	TGCAGCGTTGCGACAGAAAAAAGGGCTTTCTTT
TRBV5-1	TRBJ2-5	NA	NA	CASSLFQETQYF	TGCGCCAGCAGCTTGTTCCAAGAGACCCAGTACTTC
TRBV12-3/TRBV12-4	TRBJ2-2	TRBD1	few	CASRTGTANTGELFF	TGTGCCAGCAGGACCGGGACAGCGAACACCGGGGAGCTGTTTTTT
TRBV24-1	TRBJ2-1	TRBD1	many	CATSDNPGGNEQFF	TGTGCCACCAGTGACAACCCAGGGGGCAATGAGCAGTTCTTC
TRBV29-1	TRBJ2-2	NA	NA	CSVEEGGTNTGELFF	TGCAGCGTTGAAGAGGGGGGAACGAACACCGGGGAGCTGTTTTTT
TRBV29-1	TRBJ2-1	NA	few	CSVEERSGGSHAEYNEQFF	TGCAGCGTTGAAGAGCGGTCCGGCGGTTCCCATGCGGAGTACAATGAGCAGTTCTTC
TRBV7-3	TRBJ2-2	TRBD2	many	CASSLNMIAGGNTGELFF	TGTGCCAGCAGCTTAAACATGATTGCGGGAGGAAACACCGGGGAGCTGTTTTTT
TRBV20-1	TRBJ2-1	NA	NA	CSARAKSSYNEQFF	TGCAGTGCTAGAGCGAAAAGCTCCTACAATGAGCAGTTCTTC
TRBV2	TRBJ1-2	NA	NA	CASRYRDGGGYGYTF	TGTGCCAGCAGATACAGGGACGGTGGAGGCTATGGCTACACCTTC
TRBV6-5	TRBJ1-1	NA	few	CASGPLSNTEAFF	TGTGCCAGCGGTCCCCTCAGTAACACTGAAGCTTTCTTT
TRBV5-4	TRBJ1-6	NA	many	CASSLVTDPNSPLHF	TGTGCCAGCAGCTTGGTGACAGACCCTAATTCACCCCTCCACTTT
TRBV5-1	TRBJ2-1	TRBD1	NA	CASSLEGATYNEQFF	TGCGCCAGCAGCTTGGAGGGGGCCACCTACAATGAGCAGTTCTTC
TRBV20-1	TRBJ2-3	NA	NA	CSARGLPPSHPQYF	TGCAGTGCTAGAGGACTACCTCCCAGTCATCCGCAGTATTTT
TRBV28	TRBJ2-1	TRBD2	NA	CASSLYSGTRIVEQFF	TGTGCCAGCAGTTTATATTCCGGGACTAGGATTGTTGAGCAGTTCTTC
TRBV3-1	TRBJ1-1	NA	NA	CASSQDGTDTEAFF	TGTGCCAGCAGCCAAGATGGGACGGACACTGAAGCTTTCTTT
TRBV6-4	TRBJ1-1	TRBD1	many	CASSEGQGNTEAFF	TGTGCCAGCAGTGAGGGACAGGGGAACACTGAAGCTTTCTTT
TRBV6-6	TRBJ2-5	NA	many	CASSSVGAPQETQYF	TGTGCCAGCAGCTCGGTGGGGGCTCCCCAAGAGACCCAGTACTTC
TRBV28	TRBJ2-7	NA	NA	CAGRPQGMVSYEQYF	TGTGCCGGCAGGCCCCAGGGTATGGTCTCCTACGAGCAGTACTTC
TRBV6-6	TRBJ1-6	NA	NA	CASSSQAGASPLHF	TGTGCCAGCAGTTCCCAAGCGGGGGCTTCACCCCTCCACTTT
TRBV19	TRBJ2-1	TRBD2	NA	CASSIPGGGAYNEQFF	TGTGCCAGTAGTATCCCCGGGGGGGGCGCGTACAATGAGCAGTTCTTC
TRBV19	TRBJ1-1	TRBD1	many	CASHTGGERTEAFF	TGTGCCAGCCATACAGGGGGTGAACGCACTGAAGCTTTCTTT
TRBV29-1	TRBJ2-2	NA	NA	CSGREAGELFF	TGCAGCGGGCGTGAAGCCGGGGAGCTGTTTTTT
TRBV20-1	TRBJ2-7	NA	NA	CSAERSYEQYF	TGCAGTGCAGAGCGCTCCTACGAGCAGTACTTC
TRBV28	TRBJ2-7	TRBD2	NA	CASPPGGGLAGLSSYEQYF	TGTGCCAGCCCCCCCGGGGGAGGACTAGCGGGTCTGAGCTCCTACGAGCAGTACTTC
TRBV29-1	TRBJ2-1	NA	NA	CSVGPGLRNEQFF	TGCAGCGTTGGTCCGGGACTCAGAAATGAGCAGTTCTTC
TRBV6-6	TRBJ2-7	NA	NA	CASSRPPGYEQYF	TGTGCCAGCAGCCGCCCCCCCGGATACGAGCAGTACTTC
TRBV18	TRBJ1-4	NA	few	CASSPMTVRDEKLFF	TGTGCCAGCTCACCCATGACAGTCCGGGACGAAAAACTGTTTTTT
TRBV20-1	TRBJ1-4	NA	NA	CSARPFTHEKLFF	TGCAGTGCGAGGCCTTTTACTCATGAAAAACTGTTTTTT
TRBV7-2	TRBJ2-7	NA	few	CASSNSGVGASSYEQYF	TGTGCCAGCAGCAATTCGGGGGTAGGTGCGAGCTCCTACGAGCAGTACTTC
TRBV5-6	TRBJ1-4	TRBD1	few	CASSHGDRRMMEKLFF	TGTGCCAGCAGCCATGGGGACAGGCGGATGATGGAAAAACTGTTTTTT
TRBV29-1	TRBJ2-5	NA	NA	CSARTVQETQYF	TGCAGCGCTAGGACAGTCCAAGAGACCCAGTACTTC
TRBV7-6	TRBJ2-2	TRBD1	few	CASRSGGNTGELFF	TGTGCCAGCAGGTCAGGGGGAAACACCGGGGAGCTGTTTTTT
TRBV7-9	TRBJ2-5	NA	many	CASRDPRAGETQYF	TGTGCCAGCCGCGACCCGAGGGCGGGAGAGACCCAGTACTTC